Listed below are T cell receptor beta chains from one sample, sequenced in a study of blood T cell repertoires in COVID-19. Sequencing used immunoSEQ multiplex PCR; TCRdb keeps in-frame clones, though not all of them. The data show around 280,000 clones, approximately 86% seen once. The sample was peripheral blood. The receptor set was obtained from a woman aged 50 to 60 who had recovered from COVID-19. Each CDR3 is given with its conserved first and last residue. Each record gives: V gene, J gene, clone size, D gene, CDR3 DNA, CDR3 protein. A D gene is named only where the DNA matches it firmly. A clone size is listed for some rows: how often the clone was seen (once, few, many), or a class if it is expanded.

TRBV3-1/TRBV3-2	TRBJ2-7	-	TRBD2	TGTGCCGGGAAGCGGGGGGGCCGTTGCGAGCAGTACTTC	CAGKRGGRCEQYF
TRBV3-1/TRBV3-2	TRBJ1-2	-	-	TGTGCCAGCAGCCTGGGACATGACTATGGCTACACCTTC	CASSLGHDYGYTF
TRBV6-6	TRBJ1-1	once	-	TGTGCCAGCATTAAAAGGGTGGGGGAGGAGACTGAAGCTTTCTTT	CASIKRVGEETEAFF
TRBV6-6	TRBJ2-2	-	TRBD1	TGTGCCAGCAGTTATTTCGGACAGGGAACCGGGGAGCTGTTTTTT	CASSYFGQGTGELFF
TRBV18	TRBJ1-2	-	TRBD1	TGTGCCAGCTCCCTTGACAGGGGGCAAGCCAACTATGGCTACACCTTC	CASSLDRGQANYGYTF
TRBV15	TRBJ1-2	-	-	TGTGCCACCAGCAGAGATCCTGGGAGGGGAAGAAATGGCTACACCTTC	CATSRDPGRGRNGYTF
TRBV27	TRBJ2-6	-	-	TGTGCCAGCAGTCTTTGGGGGGCTGGGGCCAACGTCCTGACTTTC	CASSLWGAGANVLTF
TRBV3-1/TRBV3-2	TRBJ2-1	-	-	TGTGCCAGCAGCCAGGTCAGTGAGCAGTTCTTC	CASSQVSEQFF
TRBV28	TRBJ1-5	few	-	TGTGCCAGCGGGGCTTATAGCAATCAGCCCCAGCATTTT	CASGAYSNQPQHF
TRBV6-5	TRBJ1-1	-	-	TGTGCCTCGCGGGGGGCTTTGAACACTGAAGCTTTCTTT	CASRGALNTEAFF
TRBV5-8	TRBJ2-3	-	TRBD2	TGTGCCAGCAGCTTTTACCTAGCGGGGTACACAGATACGCAGTATTTT	CASSFYLAGYTDTQYF
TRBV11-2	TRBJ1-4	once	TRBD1	TGTGCCAGCAGCCCGGGACAGAGACTGAATGAAAAACTGTTTTTT	CASSPGQRLNEKLFF